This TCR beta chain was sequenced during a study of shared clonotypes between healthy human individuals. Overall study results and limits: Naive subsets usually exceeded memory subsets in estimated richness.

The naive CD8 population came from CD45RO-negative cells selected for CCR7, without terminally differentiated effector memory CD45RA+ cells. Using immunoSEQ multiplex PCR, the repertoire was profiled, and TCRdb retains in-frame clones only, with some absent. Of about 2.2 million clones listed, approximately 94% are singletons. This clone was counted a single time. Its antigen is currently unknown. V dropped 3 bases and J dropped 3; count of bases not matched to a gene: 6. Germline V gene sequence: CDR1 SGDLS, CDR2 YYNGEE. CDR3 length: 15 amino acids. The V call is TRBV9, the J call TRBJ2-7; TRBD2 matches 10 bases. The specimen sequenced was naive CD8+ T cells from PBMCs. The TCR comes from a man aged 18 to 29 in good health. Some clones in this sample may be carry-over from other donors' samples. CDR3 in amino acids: CASSGGRTSGYEQYF. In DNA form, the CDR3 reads TGTGCCAGCAGCGGAGGGAGGACTAGCGGCTACGAGCAGTACTTC.